This TCR beta chain was captured by sequencing in a study of response to subunit inactivated influenza vaccine. Study-wide results and caveats: It was the authors' suggestion that each seasonal influenza vaccination recruits few new T cells.

Notes on this clonotype: Its antigen is currently unknown.

The CDR3 is made up of 17 amino acids. Germline V gene data show CDR1 as MGHDK and CDR2 as SYGVNS. V lost 7 bases, J lost 1 base, and 12 bases stayed unmatched. TCRdb itself ran the RT-PCR reads through MiXCR, one entry per CDR3 protein. This sample yields 450,000 to 700,000 distinct CDR3 sequences, of which roughly 15% are seen a single time; 8.5% to 14% belongs to the top ten. The receptor comes from a middle-aged man who received an inactivated influenza vaccine. This chain connects TRBV25-1 to TRBJ2-1; 8 positions agree with TRBD2. This sample comprised PBMCs from blood, obtained roughly 12 days after vaccination. CDR3 amino acids: CASTGSGGRGSYNEQFF. CDR3 coding DNA: TGTGCCAGCACCGGGAGCGGGGGACGGGGATCCTACAATGAGCAGTTCTTC.